This T cell receptor (beta chain) was retrieved from a study of T cell repertoires in cytomegalovirus infection. The overall study: TCR beta signatures that were public indicated CMV infection and matching HLA type.

Study-level results: Cumulative frequency (of public TCR beta family members) identified carriers of CMV plus the relevant HLA. Predominance within the ex vivo response was attributable to HLA-C-restricted CMV-specific TCR beta clonotypes.

As to this clonotype: The antigen remains unidentified.

CDR3 length: 12 amino acids. The V gene's germline CDR1 is GTSNPN and CDR2 SVGIG (reference sequence). Trimming pared 3 bases from V and 6 bases from J, leaving 9 bases between. TCRdb re-analysed the reads in MiXCR, keeping a single row per CDR3 protein. The sample lists 100,000 to 150,000 distinct CDR3 sequences; roughly a quarter were seen once. The V call is TRBV30, the J call TRBJ2-1; D not certain. Sequenced material: PBMCs, sequenced either directly or after in vitro stimulation (not recorded which). The receptor comes from a human donor in good health (CMV status not recorded). Some clones in this sample may be carry-over from other donors' samples. CDR3 nucleotide sequence: TGTGCCTGGAGCCCTGGGCCCAATGAGCAGTTCTTC. Its protein product is CAWSPGPNEQFF.